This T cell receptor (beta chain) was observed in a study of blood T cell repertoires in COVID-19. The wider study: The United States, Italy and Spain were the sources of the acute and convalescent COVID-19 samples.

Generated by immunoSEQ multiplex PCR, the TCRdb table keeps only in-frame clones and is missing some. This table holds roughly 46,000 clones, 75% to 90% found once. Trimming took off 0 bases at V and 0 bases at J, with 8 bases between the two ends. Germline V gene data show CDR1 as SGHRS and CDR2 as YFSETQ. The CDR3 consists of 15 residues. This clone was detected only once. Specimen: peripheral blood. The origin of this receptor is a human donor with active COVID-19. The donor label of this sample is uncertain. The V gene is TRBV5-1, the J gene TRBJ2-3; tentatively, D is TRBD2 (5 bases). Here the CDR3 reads CASSLVRTSTDTQYF. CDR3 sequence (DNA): TGCGCCAGCAGCTTGGTGCGGACTAGCACAGATACGCAGTATTTT.